This T cell receptor beta chain was identified in a study of post-analysis software for immune sequencing data (dated by TCRdb to about 2015). About the investigation overall: The recorded disease courses included relapsing-remitting, secondary progressive and progressive-relapsing multiple sclerosis, and some patients had no subtype annotation. Patient repertoires were compared against 11 previously published healthy control repertoires from donors aged about 6 to 26 years. A subset of samples was prepared in parallel using single-end sample barcoding, then pooled and co-amplified after Illumina adapter ligation. What the study reported, not specific to this receptor: Significantly higher frequencies in patients than in controls were found for several TRBV segments, including TRBV5-6, TRBV5-1 and TRBV20-1. Direct clustering with F measure revealed strong co-clustering of samples prepared in the same batch, which led to a batch-effect correction. Multiple sclerosis patients had significantly lower normalized Chao1 diversity than controls, a result that suggests substantial peripheral T-cell clonal expansion. The multiple sclerosis patient group was slightly younger than the control group.

To demonstrate the VDJtools post-analysis software, TCR beta repertoires were profiled from the peripheral blood of roughly 12 young patients with multiple sclerosis. The multiple sclerosis patients were children and adolescents ranging in age from about 6 to 17 years. The junction shows trimming of 7 bases on V and 0 bases on J, plus 15 bases between the germline ends. The CDR3 runs 16 amino acids, cysteine and phenylalanine included. The DNA shown is the 48-base CDR3, in frame from base 1. As encoded in the germline V gene, CDR1 is SNHLY while CDR2 is FYNNEI. Concerning this clonotype itself: Its antigen is currently not known. There are no base qualities to consult, and no much larger clone falls within one base.

The library was prepared using PCR. Sequencer: Illumina HiSeq 2500. To reduce PCR and sequencing biases, unique molecular identifiers were built into the TCR beta cDNA libraries. Every 1 to 10 million input T cells yielded approximately 500,000 cDNA molecules, meaning each molecule approximated one T cell. The patient libraries were prepared and sequenced with the same protocol used for the earlier healthy control dataset. Samples belonging to the same batch were prepared together, multiplexed and sequenced on a shared HiSeq lane. Per the source publication's procedure: Raw barcoded reads were processed with MIGEC, discarding single-read molecular identifier groups before consensus assembly and CDR3 extraction. VDJtools was used for post-analysis of the clonotype tables, and diversity was normalized by down-sampling every dataset to the size of the smallest sample. In repertoire overlap clustering, CDR3 amino acid sequences, but not nucleotide sequences, were matched to correct batch-related cross-sample contamination. TCRdb ran its own pipeline on the public reads, namely fastp trimming at Q25 and MiXCR clone calling, and kept in-frame beta chains. When rows share a CDR3 protein, they turn into one entry using the most common DNA and genes. These V and J calls rely on TCRdb rather than the paper's analysis. The sample data list about 540,000 distinct CDR3 sequences, and 30% to 40% of these were observed just once. Around 6% of the sample is in the top ten clones.

The V and J genes are TRBV2 and TRBJ1-4, and perhaps TRBD1 as D gene, on 5 matching bases. Sequenced: blood. The TCR sequence derives from a girl aged 2-17 years with multiple sclerosis. The CDR3 loop reads CASTVGGTATNEKLFF. The bases are TGTGCCAGCACCGTCGGGGGTACGGCAACTAATGAAAAACTGTTTTTT.